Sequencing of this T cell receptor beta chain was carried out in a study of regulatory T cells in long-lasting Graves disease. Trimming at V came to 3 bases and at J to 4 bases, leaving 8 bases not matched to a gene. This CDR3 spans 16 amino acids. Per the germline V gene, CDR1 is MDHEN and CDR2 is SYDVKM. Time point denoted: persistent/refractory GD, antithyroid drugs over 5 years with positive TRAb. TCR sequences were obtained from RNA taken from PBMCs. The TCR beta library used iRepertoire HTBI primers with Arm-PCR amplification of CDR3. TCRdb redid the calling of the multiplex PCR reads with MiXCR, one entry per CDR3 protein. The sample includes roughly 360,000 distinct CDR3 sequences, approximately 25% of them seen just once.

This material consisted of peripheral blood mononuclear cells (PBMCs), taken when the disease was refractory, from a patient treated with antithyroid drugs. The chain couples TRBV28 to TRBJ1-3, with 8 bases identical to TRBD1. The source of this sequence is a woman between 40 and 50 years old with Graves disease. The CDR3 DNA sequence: TGTGCCAGCAGTTTTTTCGACAGGGGTGACGGAAACACCATATATTTT. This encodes CASSFFDRGDGNTIYF. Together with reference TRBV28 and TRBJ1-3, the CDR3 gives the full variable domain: DVKVTQSSRYLVKRTGEKVFLECVQDMDHENMFWYRQDPGLGLRLIYFSYDVKMKEKGDIPEGYSVSREKKERFSLILESASTNQTSMYLCASSFFDRGDGNTIYFGEGSWLTVV.